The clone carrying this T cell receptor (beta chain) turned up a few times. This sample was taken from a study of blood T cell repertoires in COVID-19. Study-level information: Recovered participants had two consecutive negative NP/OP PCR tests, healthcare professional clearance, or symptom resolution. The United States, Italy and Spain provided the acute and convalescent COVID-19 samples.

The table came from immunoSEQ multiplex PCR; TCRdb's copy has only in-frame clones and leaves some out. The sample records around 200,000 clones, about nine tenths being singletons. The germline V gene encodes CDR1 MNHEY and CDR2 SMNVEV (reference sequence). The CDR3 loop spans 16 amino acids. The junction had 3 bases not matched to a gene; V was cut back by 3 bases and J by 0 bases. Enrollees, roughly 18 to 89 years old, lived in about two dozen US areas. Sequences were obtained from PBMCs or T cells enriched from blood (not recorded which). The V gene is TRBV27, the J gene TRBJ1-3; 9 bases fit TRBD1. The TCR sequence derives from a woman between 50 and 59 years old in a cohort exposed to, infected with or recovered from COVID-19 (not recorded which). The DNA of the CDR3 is TGTGCCAGCAGTTTGGGACAGGGCTACTCTGGAAACACCATATATTTT. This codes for CASSLGQGYSGNTIYF.